This TCR beta chain was sequenced in a study of blood T cell repertoires in COVID-19. Study information: Sites across the United States, Italy and Spain contributed samples from acute and convalescent COVID-19. The cDNA or gDNA used as material had been derived from T cells, B-cell-depleted T cells, or PBMCs.

The germline CDR1 and CDR2 sequences are KGHSH and LQKENI. The CDR3 sequence is 17 residues long. Deletions cut 0 bases from V and 9 bases from J, with 21 bases between. This clone has just a few counts. In the authors' methods: Cell counts per sample came from amplifying reference gene primers. Profiled with immunoSEQ multiplex PCR; TCRdb holds only in-frame clones, not every one. The DNA was the basis for D and trimming; V, J and clone size are from that table. The repertoire holds tens of thousands of clones, with roughly 68% as singletons. The sequenced sample was peripheral blood. The clonotype comes from a man older than 75 with acute or convalescent COVID-19. The V and J genes are TRBV18 and TRBJ2-1, with D perhaps matching TRBD2 (6 bases). CDR3 amino acids: CASSPPKGGGKEVEQFF. The CDR3 nucleotides read TGTGCCAGCTCACCACCTAAAGGTGGAGGGAAGGAAGTTGAGCAGTTCTTC.